This T cell receptor beta chain was sequenced in a study of CD8+ T cells in alopecia areata. Regarding the study as a whole: Many expanded lesional clones stayed in scalp and blood while on tofacitinib. Higher clonality than in normal scalp was seen in lesional scalp, especially alopecia totalis/universalis.

RNA extraction and reverse transcription yielded cDNA as sequencing template. The method was immunoSEQ multiplex PCR; TCRdb's version includes in-frame clones alone and lacks a portion of them. The table records over 60,000 clones, under 60% of them present only once. As to this clone: Its specificity is not known.

The treatment: oral pan-JAK inhibitor, 5-10 mg twice daily. PBMCs provided sorted CD4+ and CD8+ T cells. CDR3 length equals 12 residues. Trimming removed 2 bases from V and 4 bases from J, with 8 bases in between. In germline, CDR1 is SQVTM, CDR2 ANQGSEA. V usage is TRBV29-1 and J usage is TRBJ1-1, with a tentative D call TRBD1 (6 bases). This TCR derives from a human donor with alopecia areata. The specimen was CD8+ T cells sorted from blood, collected around week 36, from a patient treated with tofacitinib. The CDR3 sequence is CSVEKGGTEAFF. CDR3 DNA: TGCAGCGTTGAAAAGGGGGGCACTGAAGCTTTCTTT.